This T cell receptor beta chain was found in a study of shared clonotypes between healthy human individuals. Study as a whole: Donors had three CD4 naive, three CD4 memory, two CD8 naive and one CD8 memory plate apiece. Study-wide results and limits: Naive subsets generally had larger estimated richness than memory subsets. For naive CD4 cells, 4% to 5% of clonotypes were shared across a few donors.

All the donors were Caucasian adults who lived in Nashville, Tennessee. A note on this clone: The antigen remains unidentified.

Profiling relied on immunoSEQ multiplex PCR, and the TCRdb table lists in-frame clones only, not all of them. The sample carries about 2.3 million clones, 93% recorded once. This CDR3 has 13 residues. V gave up 8 bases and J gave up 8 bases, with 16 bases separating them. Germline values: CDR1 MNHNY, CDR2 SVGAGI (reference sequence). The sample comprised naive CD4+ T cells from PBMCs. Subset specified: CD45RA+ positively selected. The rearrangement uses TRBV6-6 and TRBJ2-1; possibly TRBD2 for D (6 bases). The sequence came from a man aged 18 to 29 in good health. Some clones in this sample may be carry-over from other donors' samples. CDR3 residues: CASWSAGSYEQFF. As DNA, the CDR3 is TGTGCCAGCTGGTCGGCCGGGAGCTATGAGCAGTTCTTC.